This TCR beta chain was identified during a study of beta chain features in type 1 diabetes. Study as a whole: The study found patients and healthy donors alike in age, gender and cell yields.

Findings of the study overall: All four CD4+ subsets from Type 1 diabetes patients carried moderately but significantly shorter TCRB CDR3s. Researchers reported that naive, central memory and Treg TCRB repertoires appeared more similar in patients than in healthy donors.

Concerning this clone itself: The antigen is unknown.

Expressed TCRB transcripts were sequenced, since all the RNA that had been isolated was reverse transcribed. This table comes from immunoSEQ multiplex PCR, and its TCRdb copy is limited to in-frame clones, with some not included. The sample lists 600,000 to 700,000 clones, around an eighth seen once, with 0.022% in the top ten. The V gene's germline CDR1 is MNHEY and CDR2 SVGAGI. Trimming removed 6 bases from V and 3 bases from J, with 18 bases in between. The CDR3 consists of 15 residues. A CD45RO/CCR7/CD25/CD127/CD95/CD27 panel sorted naive, central memory, regulatory and stem cell-like memory CD4+ cells. Purity exceeded 98% in all sorted populations.

The chain combines TRBV6-5 with TRBJ2-7; D perhaps matches TRBD1 (6 bases). The clonotype comes from a man aged 18-30 years with type 1 diabetes. Sequencing input: naive CD4+ T cells from blood. CDR3 DNA sequence: TGTGCCAGCAGGGCTCAGGGGCTTCCCTTCTACGAGCAGTACTTC. This translates into CASRAQGLPFYEQYF.